The subject of this entry is one T cell receptor (beta chain). Its specificity is not known. The ends lost 2 bases at V and 2 bases at J; junction bases unmatched: 15. Germline V gene lookup returns CDR1 LGHNA and CDR2 YSLEER. This CDR3 is built from 19 residues. The sample belongs to a study of T cell responses to AZD1222 COVID-19 vaccine. Regarding the study as a whole: The breadth and depth of Spike-specific TCRs increased once two AZD1222 doses had been given. Most donors were white British and more were female, and clonal diversity was possibly underestimated.

Second-dose groups at about 4 or about 12 weeks were pooled. This table comes from immunoSEQ multiplex PCR, and its TCRdb copy is limited to in-frame clones, with some not included. The table records just over 8,000 clones, more than 75% of them present only once. The V gene is TRBV4-3, the J gene TRBJ1-5; 7 bases align to TRBD1. This clonotype was sampled from an adult who received the AZD1222 COVID-19 vaccine. Sequenced material: peripheral blood, taken 28 days after the second AZD1222 dose. The CDR3 loop is CASSQRYGGQGGGNQPQHF. CDR3 in DNA: TGCGCCAGCAGCCAACGGTACGGGGGGCAAGGGGGCGGCAATCAGCCCCAGCATTTT.